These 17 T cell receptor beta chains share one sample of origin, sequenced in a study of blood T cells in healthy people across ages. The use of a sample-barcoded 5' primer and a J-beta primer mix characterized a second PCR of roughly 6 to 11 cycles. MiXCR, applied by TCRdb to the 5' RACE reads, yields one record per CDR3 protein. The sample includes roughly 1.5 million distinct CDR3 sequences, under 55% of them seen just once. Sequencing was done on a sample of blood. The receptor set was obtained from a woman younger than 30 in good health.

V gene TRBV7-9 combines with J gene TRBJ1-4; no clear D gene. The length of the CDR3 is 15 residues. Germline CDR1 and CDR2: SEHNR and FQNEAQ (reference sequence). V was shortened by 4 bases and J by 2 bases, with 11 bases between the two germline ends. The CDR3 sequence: CASSSGWRTNEKLFF. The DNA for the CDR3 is TGTGCCAGCAGCTCCGGTTGGCGCACTAATGAAAAACTGTTTTTT.

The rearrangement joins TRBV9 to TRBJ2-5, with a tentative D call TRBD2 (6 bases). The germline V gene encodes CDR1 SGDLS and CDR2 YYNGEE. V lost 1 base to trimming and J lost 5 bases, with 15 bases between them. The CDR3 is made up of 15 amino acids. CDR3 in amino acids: CASSVMGTGVETQYF. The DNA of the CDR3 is TGTGCCAGCAGCGTAATGGGGACGGGGGTCGAGACCCAGTACTTC.

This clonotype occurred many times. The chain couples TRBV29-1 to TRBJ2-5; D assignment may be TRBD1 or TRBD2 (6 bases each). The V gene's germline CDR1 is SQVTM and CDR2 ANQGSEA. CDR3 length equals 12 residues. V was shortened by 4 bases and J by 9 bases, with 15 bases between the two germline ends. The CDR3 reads CSVVQWGAPQYF. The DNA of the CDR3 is TGCAGCGTTGTTCAGTGGGGGGCCCCCCAGTACTTC.

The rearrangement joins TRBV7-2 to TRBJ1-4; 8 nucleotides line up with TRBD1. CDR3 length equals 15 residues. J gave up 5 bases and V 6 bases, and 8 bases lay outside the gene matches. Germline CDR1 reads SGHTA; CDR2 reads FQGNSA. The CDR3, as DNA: TGTGCCAGCAGTAGACAGGGGACCCCAAATGAAAAACTGTTTTTT. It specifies CASSRQGTPNEKLFF.

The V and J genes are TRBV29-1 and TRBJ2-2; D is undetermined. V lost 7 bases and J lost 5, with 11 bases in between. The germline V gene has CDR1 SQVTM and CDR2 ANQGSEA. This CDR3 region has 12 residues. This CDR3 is CSATLPTGELFF. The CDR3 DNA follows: TGCAGCGCTACTCTACCTACCGGGGAGCTGTTTTTT.

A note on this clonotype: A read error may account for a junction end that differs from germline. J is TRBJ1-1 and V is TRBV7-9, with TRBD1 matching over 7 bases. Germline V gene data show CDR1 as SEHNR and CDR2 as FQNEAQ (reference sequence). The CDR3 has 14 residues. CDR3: CAGSLGGDRTEAFF. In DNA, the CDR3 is TGTGCCGGCAGCTTAGGGGGCGACCGCACTGAAGCTTTCTTT.

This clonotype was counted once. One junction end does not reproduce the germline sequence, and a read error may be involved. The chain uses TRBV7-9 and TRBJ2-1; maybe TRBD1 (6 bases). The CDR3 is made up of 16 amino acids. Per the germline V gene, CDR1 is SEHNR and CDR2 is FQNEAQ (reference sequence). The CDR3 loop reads CASFWAQDSSYNEQCF. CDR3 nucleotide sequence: TGTGCCAGCTTTTGGGCACAGGACAGCTCCTACAATGAGCAGTGCTTC.

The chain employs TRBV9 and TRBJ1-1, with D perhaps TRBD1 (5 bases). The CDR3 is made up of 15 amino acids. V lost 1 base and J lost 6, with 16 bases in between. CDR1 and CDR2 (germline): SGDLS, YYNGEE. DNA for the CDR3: TGTGCCAGCAGCGTAATCAGCCAGGGAACATCTGAAGCTTTCTTT. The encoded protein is CASSVISQGTSEAFF. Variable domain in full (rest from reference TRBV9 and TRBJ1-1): DSGVTQTPKHLITATGQRVTLRCSPRSGDLSVYWYQQSLDQGLQFLIQYYNGEERAKGNILERFSAQQFPDLHSELNLSSLELGDSALYFCASSVISQGTSEAFFGQGTRLTVV.

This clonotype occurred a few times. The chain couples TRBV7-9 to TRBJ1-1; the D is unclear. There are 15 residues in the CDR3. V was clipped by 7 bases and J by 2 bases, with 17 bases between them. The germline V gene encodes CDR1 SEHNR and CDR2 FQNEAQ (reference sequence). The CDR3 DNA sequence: TGTGCCAGCAACCCCCAAGAGGTATTTAACACTGAAGCTTTCTTT. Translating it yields CASNPQEVFNTEAFF.

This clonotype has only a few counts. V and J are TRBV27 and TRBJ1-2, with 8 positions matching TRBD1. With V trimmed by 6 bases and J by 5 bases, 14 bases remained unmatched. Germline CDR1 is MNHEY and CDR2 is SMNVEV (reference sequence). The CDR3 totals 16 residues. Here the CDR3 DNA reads TGTGCCAGCAGCCTTACGGGGACAGGATATCTTTATGGCTACACCTTC. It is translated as CASSLTGTGYLYGYTF.

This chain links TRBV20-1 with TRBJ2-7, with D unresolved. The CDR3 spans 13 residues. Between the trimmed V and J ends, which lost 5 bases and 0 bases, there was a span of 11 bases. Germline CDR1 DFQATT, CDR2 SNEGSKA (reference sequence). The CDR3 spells CSAPRPISYEQYF. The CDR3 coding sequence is TGCAGTGCTCCTCGCCCGATCTCCTACGAGCAGTACTTC.

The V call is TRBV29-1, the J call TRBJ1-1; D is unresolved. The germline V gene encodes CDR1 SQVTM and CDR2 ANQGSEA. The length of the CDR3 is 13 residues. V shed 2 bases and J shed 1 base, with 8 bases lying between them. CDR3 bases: TGCAGCGTTGAAAAACGGGCGAACACTGAAGCTTTCTTT. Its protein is CSVEKRANTEAFF.

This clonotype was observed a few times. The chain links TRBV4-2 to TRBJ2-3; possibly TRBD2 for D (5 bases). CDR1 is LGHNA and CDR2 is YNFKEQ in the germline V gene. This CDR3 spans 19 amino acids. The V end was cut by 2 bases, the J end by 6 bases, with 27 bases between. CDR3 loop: CASSQPSARPSLWSDTQYF. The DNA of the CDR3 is TGTGCCAGCAGCCAACCTTCTGCACGGCCTAGCCTATGGTCTGATACGCAGTATTTT.

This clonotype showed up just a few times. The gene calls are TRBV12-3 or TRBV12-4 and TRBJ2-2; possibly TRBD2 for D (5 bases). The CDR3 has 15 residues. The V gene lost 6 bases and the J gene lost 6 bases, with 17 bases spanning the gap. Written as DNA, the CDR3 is TGTGCCAGCAGGAAGGACTCTCTTCGCGCCGGGGAGCTGTTTTTT. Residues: CASRKDSLRAGELFF.

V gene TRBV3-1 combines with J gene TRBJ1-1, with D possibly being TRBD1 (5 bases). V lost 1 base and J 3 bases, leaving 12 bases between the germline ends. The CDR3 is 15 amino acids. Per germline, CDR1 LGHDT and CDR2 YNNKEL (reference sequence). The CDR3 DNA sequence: TGTGCCAGCAGCCAAGGGGTAGGGGCCGACACTGAAGCTTTCTTT. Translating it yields CASSQGVGADTEAFF.

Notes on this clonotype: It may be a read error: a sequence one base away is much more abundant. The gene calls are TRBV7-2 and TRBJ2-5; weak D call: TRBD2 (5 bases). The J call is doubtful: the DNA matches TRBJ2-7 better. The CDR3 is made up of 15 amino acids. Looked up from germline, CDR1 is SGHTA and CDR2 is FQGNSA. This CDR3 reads CAGSLARTGSYEQYF. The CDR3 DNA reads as TGTGCCGGCAGCTTAGCGAGGACTGGGAGCTACGAGCAGTACTTC.

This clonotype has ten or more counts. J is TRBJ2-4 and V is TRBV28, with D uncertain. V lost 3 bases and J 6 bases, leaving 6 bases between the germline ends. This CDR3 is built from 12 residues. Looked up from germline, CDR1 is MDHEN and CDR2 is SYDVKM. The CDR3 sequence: CASSFLRNIQYF. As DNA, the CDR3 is TGTGCCAGCAGTTTCCTGAGAAACATTCAGTACTTC.